Included here is one T cell receptor (beta chain) sequence, with context. Its matching antigen is unknown. The CDR3 is 15 amino acids. CDR1 LNHDA and CDR2 SQIVND come from the germline V gene (reference sequence). V was pared by 5 bases and J by 5 bases, with 9 bases of the junction left unmatched. These data come from a study of tissue T cells after allogeneic stem cell transplantation. Points from the study as a whole: Few T cell clones were shared across patients, but motif clusters showed tissue-specific shared signatures. Within patients, tissue anatomy strongly shaped TCR repertoire composition.

Non-transplant comparator patients with other cancers had at least five gastrointestinal samples and no known gastrointestinal disease. Produced via immunoSEQ multiplex PCR; TCRdb's table is partial and in-frame only. The profile shows roughly 9,700 clones, approximately 64% of them singletons. Specimen: tissue from the ileum, collected at autopsy. The origin of this receptor is a woman between 18 and 55 years old with breast cancer. The rearrangement joins TRBV19 to TRBJ1-1; 9 bases match TRBD1. DNA of the CDR3: TGTGCCAGTAGTCCGACGGGACAGGGTGGGACTGAAGCTTTCTTT. Protein: CASSPTGQGGTEAFF.